This T cell receptor (beta chain) was identified in a study of OX40 agonist ivuxolimab in advanced cancers. Trimming took off 7 bases at V and 0 bases at J, with 14 bases between the two ends. The germline V gene encodes CDR1 MNHEY and CDR2 SMNVEV (reference sequence). This CDR3 contains 15 residues. Profiling relied on immunoSEQ multiplex PCR, and the TCRdb table lists in-frame clones only, not all of them. The sample lists just under 85,000 clones; over 65% were seen once. The chain combines TRBV27 with TRBJ2-3; the D gene is possibly TRBD2 (7 bases). The clonotype comes from an adult with an advanced solid tumor such as melanoma, head and neck, liver or kidney cancer. Sequenced material: CD4+ or CD8+ T cells sorted from blood, taken in a trial of the OX40 agonist ivuxolimab. The CDR3 loop is CASMAKGGSTDTQYF. The CDR3 DNA sequence: TGTGCCAGCATGGCGAAGGGGGGGAGCACAGATACGCAGTATTTT.